Only one count was recorded for the clone carrying this T cell receptor (beta chain). Source study methods: Scientists estimated how many nucleated cells there were by amplifying reference gene primers. Using immunoSEQ multiplex PCR, the repertoire was profiled, and TCRdb retains in-frame clones only, with some absent. V and J calls and clone size are copied from that table; D and trimming were computed from the DNA. The repertoire holds 60,000 to 90,000 clones, 80% seen once, with around 5.3% in the top ten. The data belong to a study of blood T cell repertoires in COVID-19. Overall study context: Samples representing acute and convalescent COVID-19 were sourced from the United States, Italy and Spain. T cells, B-cell-depleted T cells, or PBMCs supplied cDNA or gDNA.

After removal of 1 base from V and 4 bases from J, the junction contained 4 bases not matched to a gene. Germline CDR1 SGHVS, CDR2 FNYEAQ. The CDR3 sequence is 15 residues long. The origin of this receptor is a man aged 55 to 69 with active or convalescent COVID-19. Sequenced input: peripheral blood. This rearrangement joins TRBV7-6 to TRBJ1-2; 9 bases line up with TRBD1. The CDR3 coding sequence is TGTGCCAGCAGCTTAGTTACAGGGGGCAGCTATGGCTACACCTTC. It translates to CASSLVTGGSYGYTF.